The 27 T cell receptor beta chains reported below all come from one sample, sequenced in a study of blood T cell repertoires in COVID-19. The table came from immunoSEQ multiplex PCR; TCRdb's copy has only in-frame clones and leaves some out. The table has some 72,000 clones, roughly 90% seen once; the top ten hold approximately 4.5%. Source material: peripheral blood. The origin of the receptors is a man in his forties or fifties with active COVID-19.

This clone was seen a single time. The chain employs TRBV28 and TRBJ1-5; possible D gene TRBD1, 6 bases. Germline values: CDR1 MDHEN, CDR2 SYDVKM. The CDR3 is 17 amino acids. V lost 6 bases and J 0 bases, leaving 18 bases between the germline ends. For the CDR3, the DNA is TGTGCCAGCAGCTCTATCAAGGGGACATCTAGCAATCAGCCCCAGCATTTT. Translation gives CASSSIKGTSSNQPQHF.

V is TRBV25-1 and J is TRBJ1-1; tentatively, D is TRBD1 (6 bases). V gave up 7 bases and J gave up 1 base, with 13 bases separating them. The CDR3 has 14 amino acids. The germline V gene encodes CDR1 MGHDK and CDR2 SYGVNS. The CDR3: CASTPGAANTEAFF. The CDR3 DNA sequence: TGTGCCAGCACCCCAGGGGCGGCGAACACTGAAGCTTTCTTT. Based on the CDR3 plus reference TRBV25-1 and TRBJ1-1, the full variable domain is EADIYQTPRYLVIGTGKKITLECSQTMGHDKMYWYQQDPGMELHLIHYSYGVNSTEKGDLSSESTVSRIRTEHFPLTLESARPSHTSQYLCASTPGAANTEAFFGQGTRLTVV.

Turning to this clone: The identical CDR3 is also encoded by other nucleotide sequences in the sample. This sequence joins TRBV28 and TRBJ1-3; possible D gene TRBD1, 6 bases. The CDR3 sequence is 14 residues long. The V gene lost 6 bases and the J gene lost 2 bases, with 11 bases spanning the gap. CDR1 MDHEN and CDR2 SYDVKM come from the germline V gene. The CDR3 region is CASSPPGAGNTIYF. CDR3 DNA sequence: TGTGCCAGCAGCCCCCCAGGGGCTGGAAACACCATATATTTT.

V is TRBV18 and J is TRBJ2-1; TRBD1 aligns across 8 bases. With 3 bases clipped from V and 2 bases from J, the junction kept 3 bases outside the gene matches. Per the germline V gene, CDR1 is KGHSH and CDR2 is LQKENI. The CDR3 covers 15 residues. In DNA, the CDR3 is TGTGCCAGCTCACCCCAGGGGGCAACCTACAATGAGCAGTTCTTC. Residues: CASSPQGATYNEQFF.

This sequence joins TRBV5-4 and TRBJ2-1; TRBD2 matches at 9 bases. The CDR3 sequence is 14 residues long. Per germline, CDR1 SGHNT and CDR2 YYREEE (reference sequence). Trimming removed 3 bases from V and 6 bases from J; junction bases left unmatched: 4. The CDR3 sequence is CASSSAGGANEQFF. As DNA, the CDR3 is TGTGCCAGCAGCTCGGCGGGGGGGGCCAATGAGCAGTTCTTC.

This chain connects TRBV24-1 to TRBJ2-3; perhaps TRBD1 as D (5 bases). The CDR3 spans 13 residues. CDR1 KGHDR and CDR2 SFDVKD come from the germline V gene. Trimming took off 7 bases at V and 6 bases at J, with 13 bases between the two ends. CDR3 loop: CATSRASSDTQYF. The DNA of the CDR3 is TGTGCCACCAGCAGGGCCTCTTCTGATACGCAGTATTTT.

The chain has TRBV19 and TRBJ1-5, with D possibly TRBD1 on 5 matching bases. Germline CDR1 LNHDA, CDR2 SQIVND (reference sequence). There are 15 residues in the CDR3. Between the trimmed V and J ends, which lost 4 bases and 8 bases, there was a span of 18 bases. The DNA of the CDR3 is TGTGCCAGTAGTAGGGATCGGACATCTAATGAGCCCCAGCATTTT. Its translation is CASSRDRTSNEPQHF.

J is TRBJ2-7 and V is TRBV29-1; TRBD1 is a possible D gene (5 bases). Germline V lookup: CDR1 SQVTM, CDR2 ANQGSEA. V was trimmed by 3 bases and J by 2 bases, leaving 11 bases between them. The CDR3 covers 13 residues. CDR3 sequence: CSVEVDSPYEQYF. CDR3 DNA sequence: TGCAGCGTTGAGGTCGACAGTCCCTACGAGCAGTACTTC.

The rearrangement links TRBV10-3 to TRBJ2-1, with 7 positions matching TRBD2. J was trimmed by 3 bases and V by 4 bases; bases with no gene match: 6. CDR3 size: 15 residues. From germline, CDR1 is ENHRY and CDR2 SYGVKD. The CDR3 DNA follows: TGTGCCATCAGTGGGGGTTCGGGGGGCTACAATGAGCAGTTCTTC. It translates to CAISGGSGGYNEQFF.

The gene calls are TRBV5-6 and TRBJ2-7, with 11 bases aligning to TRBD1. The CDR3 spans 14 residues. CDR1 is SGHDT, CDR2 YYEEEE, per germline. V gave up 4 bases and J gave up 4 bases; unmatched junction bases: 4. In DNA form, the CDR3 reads TGTGCCAGCAGCGCCGGGACAGGGGGATACGAGCAGTACTTC. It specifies CASSAGTGGYEQYF.

In DNA form, the CDR3 reads TGTGCCAGCAGCTTAGCGCGGGGGAGTCAAGAGACCCAGTACTTC. Translating gives CASSLARGSQETQYF. This chain links TRBV7-6 with TRBJ2-5; TRBD2 aligns across 7 bases. There are 15 residues in the CDR3. V shed 0 bases and J 2 bases; nucleotides not matched to a gene: 3. Looked up from germline, CDR1 is SGHVS and CDR2 is FNYEAQ.

The CDR3 loop is CASSFLDRTSSYNEQFF. The DNA of the CDR3 is TGCGCCAGCAGCTTCCTCGACAGGACCAGCTCCTACAATGAGCAGTTCTTC. The chain combines TRBV5-1 with TRBJ2-1, with a possible D match to TRBD1 (6 bases). Germline CDR1 is SGHRS and CDR2 is YFSETQ. This CDR3 is built from 17 residues. V was trimmed by 2 bases and J by 0 bases, leaving 15 bases between them.

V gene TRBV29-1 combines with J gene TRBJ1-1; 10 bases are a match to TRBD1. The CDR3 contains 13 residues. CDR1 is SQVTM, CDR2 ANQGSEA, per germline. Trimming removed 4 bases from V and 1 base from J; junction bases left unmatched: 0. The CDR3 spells CSVGTGGNTEAFF. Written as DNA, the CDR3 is TGCAGCGTTGGGACAGGGGGGAACACTGAAGCTTTCTTT.

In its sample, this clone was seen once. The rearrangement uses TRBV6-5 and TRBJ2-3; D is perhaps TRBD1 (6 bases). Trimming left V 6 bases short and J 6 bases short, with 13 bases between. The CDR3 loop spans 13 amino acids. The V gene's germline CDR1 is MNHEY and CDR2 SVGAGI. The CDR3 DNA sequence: TGTGCCAGCAGCGTCCAAAGGGGGGATACGCAGTATTTT. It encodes CASSVQRGDTQYF.

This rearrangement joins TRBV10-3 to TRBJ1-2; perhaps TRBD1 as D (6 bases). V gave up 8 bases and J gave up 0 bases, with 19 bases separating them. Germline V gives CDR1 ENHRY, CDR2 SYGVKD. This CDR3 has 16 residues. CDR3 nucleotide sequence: TGTGCCATCGGGGACACCCGTCAAACCTCTAACTATGGCTACACCTTC. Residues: CAIGDTRQTSNYGYTF.

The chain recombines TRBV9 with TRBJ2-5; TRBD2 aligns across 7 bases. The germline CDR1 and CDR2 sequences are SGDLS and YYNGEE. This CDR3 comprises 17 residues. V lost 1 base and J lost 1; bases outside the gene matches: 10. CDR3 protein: CASSVNWGGVFQETQYF. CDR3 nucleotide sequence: TGTGCCAGCAGCGTAAATTGGGGGGGGGTCTTCCAAGAGACCCAGTACTTC.

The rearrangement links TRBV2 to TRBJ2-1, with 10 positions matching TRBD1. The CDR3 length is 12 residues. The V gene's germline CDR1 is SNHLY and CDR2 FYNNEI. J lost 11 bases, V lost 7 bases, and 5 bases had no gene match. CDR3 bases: TGTGCCAGCATCCTGGACAGGGGGAAGCAGTTCTTC. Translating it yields CASILDRGKQFF.

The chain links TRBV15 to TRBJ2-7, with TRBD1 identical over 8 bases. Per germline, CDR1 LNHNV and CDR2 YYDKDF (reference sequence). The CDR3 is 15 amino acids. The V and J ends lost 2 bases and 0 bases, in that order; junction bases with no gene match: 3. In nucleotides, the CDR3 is TGTGCCACCAGCAGACCCGGGACAGGCTCCTACGAGCAGTACTTC. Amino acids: CATSRPGTGSYEQYF.

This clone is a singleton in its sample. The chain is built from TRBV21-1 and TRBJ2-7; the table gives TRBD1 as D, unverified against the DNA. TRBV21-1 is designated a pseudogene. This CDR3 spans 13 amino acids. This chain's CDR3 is CASSKGAPYEQYF. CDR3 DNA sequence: TGTGCCAGCAGCAAAGGGGCCCCCTACGAGCAGTACTTC.

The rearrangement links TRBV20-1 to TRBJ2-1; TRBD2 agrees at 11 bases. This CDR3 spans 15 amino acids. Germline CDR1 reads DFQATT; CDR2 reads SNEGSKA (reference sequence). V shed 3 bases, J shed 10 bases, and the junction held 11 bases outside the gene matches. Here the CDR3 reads CSASVSGTSGNEQFF. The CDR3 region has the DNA TGCAGTGCTAGTGTCTCCGGGACTAGCGGCAACGAGCAGTTCTTC.

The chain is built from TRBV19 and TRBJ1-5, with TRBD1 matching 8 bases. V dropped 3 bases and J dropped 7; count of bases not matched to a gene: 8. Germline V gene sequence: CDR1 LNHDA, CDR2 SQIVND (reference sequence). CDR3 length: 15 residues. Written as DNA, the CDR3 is TGTGCCAGTAGTATTTGGACAGGGCTTTCGCAGCCCCAGCATTTT. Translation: CASSIWTGLSQPQHF.

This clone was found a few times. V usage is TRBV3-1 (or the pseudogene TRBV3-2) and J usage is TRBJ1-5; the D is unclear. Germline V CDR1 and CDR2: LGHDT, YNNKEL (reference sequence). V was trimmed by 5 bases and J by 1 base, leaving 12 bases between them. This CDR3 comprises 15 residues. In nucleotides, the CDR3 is TGTGCCAGCAGCGTCTCGGCCGGGAGCAATCAGCCCCAGCATTTT. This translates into CASSVSAGSNQPQHF.

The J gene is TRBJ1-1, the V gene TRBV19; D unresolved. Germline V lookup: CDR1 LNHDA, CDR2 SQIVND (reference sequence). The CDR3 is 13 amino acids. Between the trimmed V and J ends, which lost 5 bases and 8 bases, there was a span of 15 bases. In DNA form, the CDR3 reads TGTGCCAGTAGTCTTGCCGCAGTGTCCGAAGCTTTCTTT. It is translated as CASSLAAVSEAFF.

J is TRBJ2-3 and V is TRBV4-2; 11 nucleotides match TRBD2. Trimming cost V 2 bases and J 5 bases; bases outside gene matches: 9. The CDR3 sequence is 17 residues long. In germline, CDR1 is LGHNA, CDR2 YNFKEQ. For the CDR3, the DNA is TGTGCCAGCAGCCAATCAATAGCGGGGGGGCAGGGAGATACGCAGTATTTT. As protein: CASSQSIAGGQGDTQYF.

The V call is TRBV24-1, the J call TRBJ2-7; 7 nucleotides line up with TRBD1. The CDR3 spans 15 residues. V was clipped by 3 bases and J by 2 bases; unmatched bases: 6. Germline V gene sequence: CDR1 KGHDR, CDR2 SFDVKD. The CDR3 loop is CATSDETGMPYEQYF. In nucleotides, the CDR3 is TGTGCCACCAGTGATGAGACAGGGATGCCCTACGAGCAGTACTTC.

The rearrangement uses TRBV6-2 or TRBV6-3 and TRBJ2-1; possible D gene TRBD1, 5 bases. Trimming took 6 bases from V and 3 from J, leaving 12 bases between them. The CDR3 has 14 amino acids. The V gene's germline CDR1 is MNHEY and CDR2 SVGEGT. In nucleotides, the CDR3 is TGTGCCAGCAGCCCCCAGGGATTCTACAATGAGCAGTTCTTC. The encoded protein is CASSPQGFYNEQFF.

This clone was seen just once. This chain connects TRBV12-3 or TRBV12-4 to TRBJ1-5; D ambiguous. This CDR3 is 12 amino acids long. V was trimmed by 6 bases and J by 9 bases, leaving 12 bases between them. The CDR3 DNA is TGTGCCAGCAGGGACTCCCGGCCGCCCCAGCATTTT. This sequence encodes CASRDSRPPQHF.